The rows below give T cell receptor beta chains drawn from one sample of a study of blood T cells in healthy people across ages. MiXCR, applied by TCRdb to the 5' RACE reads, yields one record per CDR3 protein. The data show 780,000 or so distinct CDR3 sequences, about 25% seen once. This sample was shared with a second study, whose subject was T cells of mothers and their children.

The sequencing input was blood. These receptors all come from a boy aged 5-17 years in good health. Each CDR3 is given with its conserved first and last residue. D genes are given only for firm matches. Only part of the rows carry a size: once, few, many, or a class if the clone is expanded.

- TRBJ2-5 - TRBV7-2 CASSFLVETQYF TGTGCCAGCAGCTTTTTGGTCGAGACCCAGTACTTC
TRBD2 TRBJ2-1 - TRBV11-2 CASSFPSGRPPPHNEQFF TGTGCCAGCAGCTTCCCTAGCGGGAGGCCTCCTCCTCACAATGAGCAGTTCTTC
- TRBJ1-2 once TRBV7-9 CASSPILSSTGYGYTF TGTGCCAGCAGCCCAATACTAAGTTCCACAGGGTATGGCTACACCTTC
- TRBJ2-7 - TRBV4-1 CASSQVRDGYEQYF TGCGCCAGCAGCCAAGTGAGGGACGGCTACGAGCAGTACTTC
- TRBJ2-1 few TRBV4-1 CASSPVGGMGNEQFF TGCGCCAGCAGCCCGGTGGGGGGAATGGGCAATGAGCAGTTCTTC
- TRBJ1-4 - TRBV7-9 CASSLVTATNEKLFF TGTGCCAGCAGCTTAGTAACTGCGACTAATGAAAAACTGTTTTTT
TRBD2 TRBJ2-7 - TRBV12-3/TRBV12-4 CASSPGLAGGAEQYF TGTGCCAGCAGTCCGGGACTAGCGGGAGGTGCCGAGCAGTACTTC
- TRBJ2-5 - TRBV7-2 CASSLAPRSQETQYF TGTGCCAGCAGCTTAGCTCCTAGGTCCCAAGAGACCCAGTACTTC
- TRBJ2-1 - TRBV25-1 CASSMGVNEQFF TGTGCCAGCAGTATGGGGGTAAATGAGCAGTTCTTC
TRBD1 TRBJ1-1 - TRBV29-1 CSVEDLGQGLNTEAFF TGCAGCGTTGAAGATCTTGGACAGGGCCTGAACACTGAAGCTTTCTTT
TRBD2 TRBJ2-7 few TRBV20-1 CSVGSGDISYEQYF TGCAGTGTTGGAAGCGGGGATATATCCTACGAGCAGTACTTC
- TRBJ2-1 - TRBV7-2 CASSPGREYNEQFF TGTGCCAGCAGCCCCGGACGAGAATACAATGAGCAGTTCTTC
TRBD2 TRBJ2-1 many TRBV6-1 CASSAGRLAGSNNEQFF TGTGCCAGCAGTGCAGGGAGGCTAGCGGGATCGAACAATGAGCAGTTCTTC
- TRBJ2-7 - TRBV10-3 CAISRDVTSYEQYF TGTGCCATCAGTAGGGACGTAACCTCCTACGAGCAGTACTTC
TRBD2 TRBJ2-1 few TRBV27 CASSPLAVSYNEQFF TGTGCCAGCAGCCCCCTAGCGGTCTCCTACAATGAGCAGTTCTTC
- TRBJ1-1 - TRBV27 CASSSYVANTEAFF TGTGCCAGCAGTTCTTACGTGGCGAACACTGAAGCTTTCTTT
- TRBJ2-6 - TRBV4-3 CASAGGLNNVLTF TGCGCCAGCGCCGGGGGATTGAACAACGTCCTGACTTTC
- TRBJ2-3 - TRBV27 CASTALGGTQYF TGTGCCAGCACCGCCCTCGGGGGAACGCAGTATTTT
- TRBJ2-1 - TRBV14 CASSQVPVSEQFF TGTGCCAGCAGCCAAGTTCCCGTAAGTGAGCAGTTCTTC
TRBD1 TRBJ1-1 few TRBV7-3 CASSPHASGTGATEAFF TGTGCCAGCAGCCCCCATGCGTCGGGGACAGGGGCCACTGAAGCTTTCTTT
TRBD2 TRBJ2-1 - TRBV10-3 CAISLAGTEYNEQFF TGTGCCATCAGCTTAGCGGGAACGGAATACAATGAGCAGTTCTTC
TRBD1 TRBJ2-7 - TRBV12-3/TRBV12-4 CASSSEDRGFAYEQYF TGTGCCAGCAGTTCAGAAGACAGGGGGTTCGCCTACGAGCAGTACTTC
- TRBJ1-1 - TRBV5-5 CASSLESGLPPAFF TGTGCCAGCAGCTTGGAAAGTGGATTACCCCCAGCTTTCTTT